This TCR beta chain was obtained from a study of blood T cell repertoires in COVID-19. Assay used: immunoSEQ multiplex PCR; TCRdb lists only in-frame clones, some missing. The table shows approximately 200,000 clones, with approximately 84% occurring only once. This receptor was identified in a human donor with acute or convalescent COVID-19. The donor label of this sample is uncertain. Source material: peripheral blood.

The CDR3 here is CASSLSGRDTDTQYF. The DNA of the CDR3 is TGTGCCAGCAGCTTGAGTGGGAGAGACACAGATACGCAGTATTTT. V gene TRBV5-4 combines with J gene TRBJ2-3, with D possibly matching TRBD2 (5 bases). The CDR3 spans 15 residues. Germline loops: CDR1 SGHNT, CDR2 YYREEE (reference sequence). V was pared by 1 base and J by 2 bases, with 11 bases between.